This is a list of T cell receptor beta chains from one sample in a study of blood T cell repertoires in COVID-19. Some clones are missing from TCRdb's copy, which holds only in-frame ones; the method was immunoSEQ multiplex PCR. The table lists tens of thousands of clones, under 80% of them singletons, with 25% to 30% in the top ten. Sequenced material: peripheral blood. These receptors originate from a woman aged 80 or older with active or convalescent COVID-19. Both conserved end residues are part of each CDR3. Fields, in order: D gene, clone size, J gene, V gene, CDR3 protein, CDR3 DNA. The D gene is left open where the match is weak. Rows may omit the clone size; those that give it use once, few, many or a size class.

.	.	TRBJ1-6	TRBV28	CASRPRGSYNSPLHF	TGTGCCAGCAGGCCCAGGGGCTCCTATAATTCACCCCTCCACTTT
.	.	TRBJ1-1	TRBV7-2	CASSLPGGGRVTEAFF	TGTGCCAGCAGCTTACCCGGGGGGGGGCGCGTCACTGAAGCTTTCTTT
TRBD1	.	TRBJ1-6	TRBV6-6	CASRDMTGQGSPLHF	TGTGCCAGCAGGGACATGACAGGGCAAGGATCACCCCTCCACTTT
.	.	TRBJ1-2	TRBV30	CAFQDTLGYTF	TGTGCCTTCCAGGACACGTTAGGCTACACCTTC
.	.	TRBJ2-7	TRBV3-1/TRBV3-2	CASSPAFHF	TGTGCCAGCAGCCCAGCGTTCCACTTC
TRBD2	.	TRBJ2-5	TRBV5-5	CASSPGGDSRETQYF	TGTGCCAGCAGCCCGGGAGGGGACTCGAGGGAGACCCAGTACTTC
.	few	TRBJ1-4	TRBV9	CASSVDPEEKLFF	TGTGCCAGCAGCGTAGACCCGGAGGAAAAACTGTTTTTT
.	.	TRBJ2-5	TRBV2	CASTGRGGETQYF	TGTGCCAGCACGGGCAGGGGAGGGGAGACCCAGTACTTC
TRBD2	.	TRBJ2-7	TRBV6-2/TRBV6-3	CASSYPLAGDSYEQYF	TGTGCCAGCAGTTACCCCCTAGCGGGGGACTCCTACGAGCAGTACTTC
.	.	TRBJ2-5	TRBV6-5	CASRISGTQETQYF	TGTGCCAGCAGGATATCCGGGACTCAAGAGACCCAGTACTTC
.	.	TRBJ2-1	TRBV19	CASSQGPGDEQFF	TGTGCCAGTAGTCAGGGCCCCGGCGATGAGCAGTTCTTC
.	once	TRBJ1-2	TRBV29-1	CSGIQGTDGYTF	TGCAGCGGCATACAGGGTACGGATGGCTACACCTTC
TRBD1	.	TRBJ1-2	TRBV5-4	CASSPGQGMDHGYTF	TGTGCCAGCAGCCCCGGACAGGGGATGGACCATGGCTACACCTTC
TRBD1	.	TRBJ2-1	TRBV6-5	CASSTPGTGTDEQFF	TGTGCCAGCAGTACGCCCGGGACAGGGACGGATGAGCAGTTCTTC
.	few	TRBJ2-1	TRBV6-4	CASSDSFGQIYNEQFF	TGTGCCAGCAGTGACTCTTTTGGACAGATATACAATGAGCAGTTCTTC
TRBD1	.	TRBJ2-1	TRBV24-1	CATSAHRGNEQFF	TGTGCCACCAGTGCTCACAGGGGGAATGAGCAGTTCTTC
.	.	TRBJ1-2	TRBV11-1	CASSSSGTNYGYTF	TGTGCCAGCAGCAGTTCCGGGACTAACTATGGCTACACCTTC
TRBD2	.	TRBJ2-5	TRBV6-2/TRBV6-3	CASSYRAGTTDQETQYF	TGTGCCAGCAGTTACCGCGCCGGGACTACGGACCAAGAGACCCAGTACTTC
TRBD1	.	TRBJ2-2	TRBV6-5	CASSRTGGVGELFF	TGTGCCAGCAGTAGGACAGGGGGCGTCGGGGAGCTGTTTTTT
.	.	TRBJ2-3	TRBV18	CASSETGSLTDTQYF	TGTGCCAGCTCAGAGACAGGATCGCTCACAGATACGCAGTATTTT
TRBD1	.	TRBJ1-5	TRBV12-3/TRBV12-4	CASSDRERQPQHF	TGTGCCAGCAGCGACAGGGAAAGACAGCCCCAGCATTTT
.	.	TRBJ1-4	TRBV19	CASKGGTFYEKLFF	TGTGCCAGTAAAGGCGGGACGTTTTATGAAAAACTGTTTTTT
TRBD2	.	TRBJ2-1	TRBV9	CASSVGTSGGFYNEQFF	TGTGCCAGCAGCGTGGGGACTAGCGGGGGCTTTTACAATGAGCAGTTCTTC
TRBD1	once	TRBJ2-3	TRBV7-2	CASSLVGTGGTDTQYF	TGTGCCAGCAGCTTAGTGGGGACAGGGGGCACAGATACGCAGTATTTT
.	.	TRBJ2-1	TRBV5-6	CASSLDSSYNEQFF	TGTGCCAGCAGCTTAGACAGCTCCTACAATGAGCAGTTCTTC
TRBD1	few	TRBJ1-2	TRBV30	CAWSVSRGAGGYTF	TGTGCCTGGAGTGTAAGCAGGGGGGCAGGCGGCTACACCTTC
TRBD1	once	TRBJ1-1	TRBV29-1	CSVAQGAIGTEAFF	TGCAGCGTTGCTCAGGGGGCAATAGGCACTGAAGCTTTCTTT
TRBD1	once	TRBJ1-2	TRBV7-2	CASSPTGAGGVYGYTF	TGTGCCAGCAGCCCGACTGGGGCAGGGGGTGTCTATGGCTACACCTTC
.	.	TRBJ1-1	TRBV2	CASSLYRATEAFF	TGTGCCAGCAGTTTATACAGGGCCACTGAAGCTTTCTTT
.	.	TRBJ1-2	TRBV29-1	CSVTMEGSGYTF	TGCAGCGTTACAATGGAGGGATCTGGCTACACCTTC
TRBD2	.	TRBJ2-7	TRBV4-3	CASSQRAGGSYEQYF	TGCGCCAGCAGCCAACGAGCGGGGGGTAGCTACGAGCAGTACTTC
.	.	TRBJ1-6	TRBV19	CASSIRRIGSYNSPLHF	TGTGCCAGTAGTATACGTCGGATCGGGTCCTATAATTCACCCCTCCACTTT
TRBD1	.	TRBJ1-2	TRBV7-2	CASSSGQGNGYTF	TGTGCCAGCAGCTCGGGACAGGGGAATGGCTACACCTTC
TRBD1	.	TRBJ1-1	TRBV5-1	CASSLVGTGRAEAFF	TGCGCCAGCAGCTTGGTGGGGACAGGGAGGGCTGAAGCTTTCTTT